A single sample gave rise to the 9 T cell receptor beta chains below, sequenced in a study of blood T cell repertoires in COVID-19. Clones were sequenced by immunoSEQ multiplex PCR, and TCRdb holds only the in-frame ones, with some missing. The table lists approximately 670,000 clones, 75% to 90% of them singletons, with approximately 0.25% in the top ten. Sequencing was done on a sample of peripheral blood. Source of these receptors: a woman aged 18-30 years with acute or convalescent COVID-19.

This chain uses TRBV7-2 with TRBJ1-2; D is possibly TRBD1 (5 bases). The CDR3 extends over 15 amino acids. V was clipped by 1 base and J by 3 bases, with 12 bases between them. Germline CDR1 and CDR2: SGHTA and FQGNSA. The CDR3 DNA follows: TGTGCCAGCAGCTTAGGGGCAGGGATAGACTATGGCTACACCTTC. Its protein product is CASSLGAGIDYGYTF.

This sequence joins TRBV2 and TRBJ1-3; 7 nucleotides agree with TRBD1. The junction had 3 bases not matched to a gene; V was cut back by 6 bases and J by 4 bases. The germline V gene encodes CDR1 SNHLY and CDR2 FYNNEI. The CDR3 covers 13 residues. The CDR3 is CASRPTGGNTIYF. The CDR3 DNA sequence: TGTGCCAGCAGGCCGACAGGGGGAAACACCATATATTTT.

The chain carries TRBV27 and TRBJ1-6; D is perhaps TRBD1 (6 bases). The CDR3 totals 15 residues. Germline-derived CDR1 and CDR2 are MNHEY and SMNVEV (reference sequence). The V and J ends lost 5 bases and 10 bases respectively, with 18 bases between them. The DNA for the CDR3 is TGTGCCAGCAGTCCCCGGTCTGGGGGCGGATCACCCCTCCACTTT. Protein sequence: CASSPRSGGGSPLHF.

This clone was counted a single time. This chain connects TRBV9 to TRBJ2-1; 7 bases map to TRBD1. The length of the CDR3 is 15 residues. Germline lookup yields CDR1 SGDLS and CDR2 YYNGEE. V was pared by 1 base and J by 9 bases, with 10 bases of the junction left unmatched. This CDR3 is CASSVRSGDRGEQFF. In DNA form, the CDR3 reads TGTGCCAGCAGCGTAAGGTCAGGGGACAGAGGTGAGCAGTTCTTC.

The rearrangement links TRBV7-9 to TRBJ2-5; 7 bases agree with TRBD1. Trimming took 5 bases from V and 2 from J; bases not matched to a gene: 5. This CDR3 comprises 14 residues. In germline, CDR1 is SEHNR, CDR2 FQNEAQ (reference sequence). The CDR3 protein is CASSRGQGQETQYF. Here the CDR3 DNA reads TGTGCCAGCAGCAGGGGGCAGGGGCAAGAGACCCAGTACTTC.

This sequence joins TRBV6-5 and TRBJ2-7; 9 bases line up with TRBD1. The CDR3 is 13 residues long. J lost 2 bases, V lost 8 bases, and 4 bases had no gene match. In germline, CDR1 is MNHEY, CDR2 SVGAGI. DNA for the CDR3: TGTGCCAGCGGTACAGGGGGCCCCTACGAGCAGTACTTC. Its protein is CASGTGGPYEQYF.

The J gene is TRBJ2-3, the V gene TRBV9; TRBD2 agrees at 8 bases. CDR3 size: 16 residues. Germline V gene sequence: CDR1 SGDLS, CDR2 YYNGEE. V lost 4 bases to trimming and J lost 4 bases; unmatched junction nucleotides: 11. The CDR3, as DNA: TGTGCCAGCAGCCCCCGATCAGCGGGGGCGTCAGATACGCAGTATTTT. It codes for CASSPRSAGASDTQYF.

The V gene is TRBV7-2, the J gene TRBJ1-5; D might be TRBD1 (6 bases). The CDR3 has 15 amino acids. V lost 2 bases, J lost 0 bases, and 8 bases lay in between. The germline gives CDR1 SGHTA, CDR2 FQGNSA. CDR3 DNA sequence: TGTGCCAGCAGCTTATTCAGGGGTAGCAATCAGCCCCAGCATTTT. The encoded protein is CASSLFRGSNQPQHF.

The rearrangement joins TRBV10-2 to TRBJ1-2; D is perhaps TRBD1 (6 bases). There are 15 residues in the CDR3. Germline CDR1 WSHSY, CDR2 SAAADI. Trimming pared 2 bases from V and 0 bases from J, leaving 10 bases between. The CDR3 protein is CASSEDGTTNYGYTF. The CDR3 nucleotides are TGCGCCAGCAGTGAGGACGGGACAACTAACTATGGCTACACCTTC.